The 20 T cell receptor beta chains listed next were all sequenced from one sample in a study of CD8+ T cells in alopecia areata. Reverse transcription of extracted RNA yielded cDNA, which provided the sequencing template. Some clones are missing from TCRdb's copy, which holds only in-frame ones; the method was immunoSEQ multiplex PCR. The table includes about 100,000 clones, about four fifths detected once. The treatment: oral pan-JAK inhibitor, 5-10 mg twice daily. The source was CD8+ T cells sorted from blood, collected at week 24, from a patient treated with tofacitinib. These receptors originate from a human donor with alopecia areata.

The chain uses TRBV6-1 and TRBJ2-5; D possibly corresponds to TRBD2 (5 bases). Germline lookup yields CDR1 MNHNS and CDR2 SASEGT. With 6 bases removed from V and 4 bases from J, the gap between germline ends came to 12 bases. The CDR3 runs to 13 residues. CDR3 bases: TGTGCCAGCAGAGAGGAGGTTAGAGAGACCCAGTACTTC. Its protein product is CASREEVRETQYF.

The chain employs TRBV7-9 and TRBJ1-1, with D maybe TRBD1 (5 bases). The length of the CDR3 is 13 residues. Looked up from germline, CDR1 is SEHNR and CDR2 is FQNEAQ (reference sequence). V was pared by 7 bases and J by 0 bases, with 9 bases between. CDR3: CASTGDVNTEAFF. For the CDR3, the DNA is TGTGCCAGCACCGGGGACGTGAACACTGAAGCTTTCTTT.

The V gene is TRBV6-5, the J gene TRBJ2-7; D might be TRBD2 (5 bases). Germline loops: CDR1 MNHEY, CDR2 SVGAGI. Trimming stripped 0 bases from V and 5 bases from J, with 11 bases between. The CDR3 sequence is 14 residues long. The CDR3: CASSYSPGVNEQYF. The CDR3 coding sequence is TGTGCCAGCAGTTACTCGCCCGGGGTCAACGAGCAGTACTTC.

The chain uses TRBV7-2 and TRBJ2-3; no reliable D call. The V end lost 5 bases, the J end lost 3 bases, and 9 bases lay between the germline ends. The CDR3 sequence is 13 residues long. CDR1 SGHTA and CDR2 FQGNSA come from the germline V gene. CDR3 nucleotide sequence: TGTGCCAGCAGCCCTCTGAGGACAGATACGCAGTATTTT. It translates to CASSPLRTDTQYF.

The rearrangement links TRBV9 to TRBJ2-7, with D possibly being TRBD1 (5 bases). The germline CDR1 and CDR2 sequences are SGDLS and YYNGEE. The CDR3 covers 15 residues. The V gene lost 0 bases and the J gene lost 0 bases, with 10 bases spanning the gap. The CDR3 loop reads CASSVGGQSSYEQYF. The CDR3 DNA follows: TGTGCCAGCAGCGTAGGAGGACAAAGCTCCTACGAGCAGTACTTC. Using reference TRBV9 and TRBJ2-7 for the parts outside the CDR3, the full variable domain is DSGVTQTPKHLITATGQRVTLRCSPRSGDLSVYWYQQSLDQGLQFLIQYYNGEERAKGNILERFSAQQFPDLHSELNLSSLELGDSALYFCASSVGGQSSYEQYFGPGTRLTVT.

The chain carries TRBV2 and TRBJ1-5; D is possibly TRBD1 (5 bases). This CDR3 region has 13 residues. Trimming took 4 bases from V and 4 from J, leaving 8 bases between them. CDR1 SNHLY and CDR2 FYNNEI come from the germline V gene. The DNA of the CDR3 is TGTGCCAGCAGTGTCTGGGGGAATCAGCCCCAGCATTTT. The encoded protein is CASSVWGNQPQHF. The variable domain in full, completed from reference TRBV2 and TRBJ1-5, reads EPEVTQTPSHQVTQMGQEVILRCVPISNHLYFYWYRQILGQKVEFLVSFYNNEISEKSEIFDDQFSVERPDGSNFTLKIRSTKLEDSAMYFCASSVWGNQPQHFGDGTRLSIL.

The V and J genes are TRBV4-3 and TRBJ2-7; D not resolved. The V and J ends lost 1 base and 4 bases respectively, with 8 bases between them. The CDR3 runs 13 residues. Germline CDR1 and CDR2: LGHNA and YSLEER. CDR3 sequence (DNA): TGCGCCAGCAGCCAAGGGATAGGTTACGAGCAGTACTTC. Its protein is CASSQGIGYEQYF.

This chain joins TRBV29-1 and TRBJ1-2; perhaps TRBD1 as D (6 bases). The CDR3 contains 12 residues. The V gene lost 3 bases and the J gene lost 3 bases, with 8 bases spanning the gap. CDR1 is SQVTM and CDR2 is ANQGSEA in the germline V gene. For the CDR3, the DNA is TGCAGCGTTGAGGCAGGGGACTATGGCTACACCTTC. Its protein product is CSVEAGDYGYTF.

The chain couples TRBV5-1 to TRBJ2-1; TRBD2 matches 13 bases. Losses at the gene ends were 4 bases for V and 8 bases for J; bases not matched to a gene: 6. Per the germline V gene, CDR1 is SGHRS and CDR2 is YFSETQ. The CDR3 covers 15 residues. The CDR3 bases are TGCGCCAGCAGCCTACTAGCGGGGGGGCCCGATGAGCAGTTCTTC. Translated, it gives CASSLLAGGPDEQFF. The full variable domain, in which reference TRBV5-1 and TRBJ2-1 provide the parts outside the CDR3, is KAGVTQTPRYLIKTRGQQVTLSCSPISGHRSVSWYQQTPGQGLQFLFEYFSETQRNKGNFPGRFSGRQFSNSRSEMNVSTLELGDSALYLCASSLLAGGPDEQFFGPGTRLTVL.

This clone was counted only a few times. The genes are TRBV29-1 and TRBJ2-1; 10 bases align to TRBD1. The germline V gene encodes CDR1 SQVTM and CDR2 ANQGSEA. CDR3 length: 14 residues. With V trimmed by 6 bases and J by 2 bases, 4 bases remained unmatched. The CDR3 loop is CSVSGQGAYNEQFF. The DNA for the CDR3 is TGCAGCGTATCTGGACAGGGGGCCTACAATGAGCAGTTCTTC.

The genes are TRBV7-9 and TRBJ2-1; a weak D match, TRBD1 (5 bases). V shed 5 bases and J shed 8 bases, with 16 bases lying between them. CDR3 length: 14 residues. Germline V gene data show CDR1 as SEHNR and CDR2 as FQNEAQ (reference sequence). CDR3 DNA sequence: TGTGCCAGCAGCCCAAAAGGGGCTAGGGATGAGCAGTTCTTC. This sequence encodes CASSPKGARDEQFF. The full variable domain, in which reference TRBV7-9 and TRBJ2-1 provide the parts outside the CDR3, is DTGVSQNPRHKITKRGQNVTFRCDPISEHNRLYWYRQTLGQGPEFLTYFQNEAQLEKSRLLSDRFSAERPKGSFSTLEIQRTEQGDSAMYLCASSPKGARDEQFFGPGTRLTVL.

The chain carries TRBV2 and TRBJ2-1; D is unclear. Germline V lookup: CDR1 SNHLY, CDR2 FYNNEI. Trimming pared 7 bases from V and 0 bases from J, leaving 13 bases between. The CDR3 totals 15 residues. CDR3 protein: CASMVGASSYNEQFF. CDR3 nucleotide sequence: TGTGCCAGCATGGTCGGAGCGAGCTCCTACAATGAGCAGTTCTTC.

The CDR3 region is CASSQDGPSPYTDTQYF. The CDR3 coding sequence is TGTGCCAGCAGCCAAGATGGGCCGTCCCCCTACACAGATACGCAGTATTTT. The gene calls are TRBV4-2 and TRBJ2-3, with no clear D. Germline CDR1 and CDR2: LGHNA and YNFKEQ. Trimming took 0 bases from V and 2 from J, leaving 15 bases between them. The CDR3 consists of 17 residues.

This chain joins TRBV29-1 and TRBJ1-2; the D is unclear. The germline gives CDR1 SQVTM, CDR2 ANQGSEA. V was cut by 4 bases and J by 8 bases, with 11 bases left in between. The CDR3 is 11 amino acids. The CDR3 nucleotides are TGCAGCGTTGCCGTGAGGTTGGGCTACACCTTC. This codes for CSVAVRLGYTF.

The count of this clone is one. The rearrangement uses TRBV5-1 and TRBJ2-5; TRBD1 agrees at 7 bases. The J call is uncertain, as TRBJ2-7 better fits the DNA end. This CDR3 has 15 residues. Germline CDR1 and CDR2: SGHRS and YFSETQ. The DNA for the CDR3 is TGCGCCAGCAGCTTGGCCGTGGGACAGAACTACGAGCAGTACTTC. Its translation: CASSLAVGQNYEQYF.

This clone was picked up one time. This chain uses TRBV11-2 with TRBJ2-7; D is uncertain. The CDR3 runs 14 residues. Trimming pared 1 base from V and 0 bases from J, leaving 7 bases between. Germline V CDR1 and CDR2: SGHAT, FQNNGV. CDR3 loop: CASSLVLSSYEQYF. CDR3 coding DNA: TGTGCCAGCAGCTTAGTCTTAAGCTCCTACGAGCAGTACTTC.

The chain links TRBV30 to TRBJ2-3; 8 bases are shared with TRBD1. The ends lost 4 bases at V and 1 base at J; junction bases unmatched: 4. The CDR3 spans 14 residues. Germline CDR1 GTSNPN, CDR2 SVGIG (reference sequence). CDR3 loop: CAWTEGQGTDTQYF. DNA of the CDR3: TGTGCCTGGACCGAGGGACAGGGCACAGATACGCAGTATTTT.

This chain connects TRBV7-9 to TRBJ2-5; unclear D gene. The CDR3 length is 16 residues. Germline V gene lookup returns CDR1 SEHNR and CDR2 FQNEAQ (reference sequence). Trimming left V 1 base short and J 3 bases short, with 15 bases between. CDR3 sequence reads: CASSLVRTLNKETQYF. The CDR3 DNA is TGTGCCAGCAGCTTAGTGAGAACTCTCAATAAAGAGACCCAGTACTTC.

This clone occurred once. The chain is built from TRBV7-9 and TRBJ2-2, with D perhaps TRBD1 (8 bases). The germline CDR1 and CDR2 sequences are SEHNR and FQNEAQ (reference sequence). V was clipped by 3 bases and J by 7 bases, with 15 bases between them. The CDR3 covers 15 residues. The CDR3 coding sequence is TGTGCCAGCAGCTTCCCGACAGGGGACTACGGGGAGCTGTTTTTT. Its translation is CASSFPTGDYGELFF.

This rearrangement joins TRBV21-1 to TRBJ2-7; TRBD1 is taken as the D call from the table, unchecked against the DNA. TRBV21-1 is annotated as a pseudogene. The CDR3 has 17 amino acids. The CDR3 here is CASTTVTRDRGQREQYF. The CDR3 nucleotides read TGTGCCAGCACTACAGTAACCCGGGACAGGGGGCAAAGGGAGCAGTACTTC.